The 10 T cell receptor beta chains reported below all come from one sample, sequenced in a study of cytomegalovirus exposure and HLA in healthy donors. Clones were read by immunoSEQ multiplex PCR, and TCRdb kept only the in-frame ones, dropping some. This table holds hundreds of thousands of clones, approximately 87% found once. Specimen: PBMCs. The receptors originated from a woman aged 18-29 years in good health and CMV-seronegative.

This clone came up a few times. The V call is TRBV5-1, the J call TRBJ1-2, with 9 nucleotides matching TRBD1. CDR1 and CDR2 from the germline V gene are SGHRS and YFSETQ. The CDR3 has 16 residues. The V segment lost 2 bases and the J segment 6 bases; nucleotides outside the gene matches: 11. As DNA, the CDR3 is TGCGCCAGCAGCTTTACGGGACAGGGTGTAGGTCATGGCTACACCTTC. It codes for CASSFTGQGVGHGYTF.

The rearrangement links TRBV5-4 to TRBJ2-3; D possibly uses TRBD1 or TRBD2 (7 bases each). This CDR3 spans 15 amino acids. V gave up 4 bases and J gave up 0 bases, with 12 bases separating them. The germline gives CDR1 SGHNT, CDR2 YYREEE (reference sequence). The CDR3 DNA sequence: TGTGCCAGCAGCACCCAGGGGGGGAGCACAGATACGCAGTATTTT. Protein sequence: CASSTQGGSTDTQYF. Using reference TRBV5-4 and TRBJ2-3 for the parts outside the CDR3, the full variable domain is ETGVTQSPTHLIKTRGQQVTLRCSSQSGHNTVSWYQQALGQGPQFIFQYYREEENGRGNFPPRFSGLQFPNYSSELNVNALELDDSALYLCASSTQGGSTDTQYFGPGTRLTVL.

The genes are TRBV2 and TRBJ2-7, with 7 bases identical to TRBD2. J gave up 6 bases and V 7 bases, and 6 bases lay outside the gene matches. Germline CDR1 reads SNHLY; CDR2 reads FYNNEI. This CDR3 region has 12 residues. The DNA for the CDR3 is TGTGCCAGCAAGGCGGGGGTAGCCGAGCAGTACTTC. Translated, it gives CASKAGVAEQYF.

This clone was detected only once. This rearrangement joins TRBV13 to TRBJ2-1; 8 nucleotides match TRBD2. Germline CDR1 PRHDT, CDR2 FYEKMQ (reference sequence). Trimming at V came to 0 bases and at J to 6 bases, leaving 7 bases not matched to a gene. This CDR3 region has 16 residues. The CDR3 region is CASSLGAGLAGNEQFF. DNA of the CDR3: TGTGCCAGCAGCTTAGGGGCTGGACTAGCTGGCAATGAGCAGTTCTTC.

V usage is TRBV11-2 and J usage is TRBJ2-2, with TRBD2 as a possible D gene (6 bases). This CDR3 has 17 residues. Germline V gives CDR1 SGHAT, CDR2 FQNNGV. Trimming shortened V by 1 base and J by 2 bases, and 14 bases separated the two germline ends. CDR3 coding DNA: TGTGCCAGCAGCTTAGGAGCGCTAGCGAGAAACACCGGGGAGCTGTTTTTT. Translation gives CASSLGALARNTGELFF.

This clone is a singleton in its sample. The V call is TRBV5-1, the J call TRBJ2-7; 7 bases match TRBD1. This CDR3 spans 14 amino acids. With V trimmed by 3 bases and J by 6 bases, 9 bases remained unmatched. Looked up from germline, CDR1 is SGHRS and CDR2 is YFSETQ. The CDR3 sequence is CASSSGQGDGEQYF. The CDR3 region has the DNA TGCGCCAGCAGCTCCGGGCAGGGGGACGGCGAGCAGTACTTC.

The rearrangement uses TRBV30 and TRBJ2-1, with D perhaps TRBD2 (5 bases). The V and J ends lost 2 bases and 0 bases respectively, with 8 bases between them. The CDR3 has 14 amino acids. Germline V gene data show CDR1 as GTSNPN and CDR2 as SVGIG (reference sequence). CDR3 in amino acids: CAWSPGSSYNEQFF. CDR3 nucleotides: TGTGCCTGGAGTCCTGGGAGCTCCTACAATGAGCAGTTCTTC.

The V and J genes are TRBV7-2 and TRBJ2-1; 7 nucleotides agree with TRBD2. After removal of 4 bases from V and 4 bases from J, the junction contained 7 bases not matched to a gene. CDR1 is SGHTA and CDR2 is FQGNSA in the germline V gene. This CDR3 is 15 amino acids long. The CDR3 region is CASSWRRESYNEQFF. The CDR3 DNA reads as TGTGCCAGCAGCTGGAGGCGGGAGAGTTACAATGAGCAGTTCTTC.

This clone was found once. This chain connects TRBV2 to TRBJ1-5, with D unclear. The V and J ends lost 5 bases and 1 base respectively, with 12 bases between them. There are 15 residues in the CDR3. In germline, CDR1 is SNHLY, CDR2 FYNNEI. The CDR3 DNA sequence: TGTGCCAGCAGTATGGATACGGGGAGCAATCAGCCCCAGCATTTT. Its protein product is CASSMDTGSNQPQHF.

This clone was observed a single time. CDR3: CASSLPGTGKETQYF. In DNA, the CDR3 is TGCGCCAGCAGCTTGCCCGGGACAGGGAAAGAGACCCAGTACTTC. V and J are TRBV5-1 and TRBJ2-5; 9 nucleotides match TRBD1. J gave up 3 bases and V 1 base, and 4 bases lay outside the gene matches. The germline V gene has CDR1 SGHRS and CDR2 YFSETQ. The CDR3 runs 15 residues.